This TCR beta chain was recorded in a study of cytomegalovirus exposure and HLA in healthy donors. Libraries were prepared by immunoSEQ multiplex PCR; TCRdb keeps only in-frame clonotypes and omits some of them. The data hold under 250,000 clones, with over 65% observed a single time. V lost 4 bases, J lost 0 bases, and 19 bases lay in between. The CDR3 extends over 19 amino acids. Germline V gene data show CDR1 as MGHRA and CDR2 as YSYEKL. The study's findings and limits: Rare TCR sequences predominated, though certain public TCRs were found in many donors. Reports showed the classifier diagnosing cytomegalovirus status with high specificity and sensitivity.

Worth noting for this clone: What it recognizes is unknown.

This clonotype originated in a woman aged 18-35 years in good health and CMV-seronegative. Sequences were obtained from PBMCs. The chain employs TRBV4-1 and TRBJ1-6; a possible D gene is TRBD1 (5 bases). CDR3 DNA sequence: TGCGCCAGCAGCCTAGCCGAACGACGGACAAGCTCCTATAATTCACCCCTCCACTTT. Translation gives CASSLAERRTSSYNSPLHF.